This T cell receptor beta chain came from a study of cytomegalovirus exposure and HLA in healthy donors (dated by TCRdb to about 2017). A note on the overall study: The 500 to 800 repertoires of the first cohort and the 110 or so validation repertoires were produced on the same platform, according to a later analysis. A separate validation cohort of about 110 different subjects was used in addition to the 666-subject first cohort. The aim of the study was to test whether cataloging public T cell receptors could identify signatures of past pathogen exposure. To predict cytomegalovirus infection status, the study brought together high-throughput TCR immunosequencing, statistical association of individual TCRs with disease status, and machine learning. General findings and caveats noted by the study authors: A later analysis had no HLA typing for the validation cohort, so co-occurrence there was scored across all 130 or so repertoires. In both the original and validation cohorts, the classifier was reported to diagnose cytomegalovirus status with high specificity and sensitivity. Subsequent analysis determined that TCRs grouped into clusters in the first cohort also showed a tendency toward co-occurrence across the roughly 130 validation repertoires, and roughly 95% of cluster scores exceeded 0. A few of the identified cytomegalovirus-associated TCR beta chains were confirmed in vitro to be specific for cytomegalovirus antigens. Across donors, most TCR sequences were observed very rarely, whereas some public TCRs were present in many individuals. It was suggested by the authors that the approach could potentially be generalized to other disease states and immunological phenotypes. In the study, 150 to 200 TCR beta chains were listed as associated with cytomegalovirus.

CDR1 and CDR2, looked up from the germline V gene, are LGHNA and YNFKEQ. The CDR3 numbers 15 residues from cysteine through phenylalanine. CDR3 DNA only is kept here, 45 bases in frame from base 1. The junction carries 16 bases between V and J, which are trimmed by 6 bases and 7 bases respectively. Worth noting for this clone: Its antigen is unknown. One base away there is no much larger clone; base qualities are not given.

The library was made by the immunoSEQ multiplex PCR assay. The published analysis was carried out like this. A statistical classification framework was built to diagnose cytomegalovirus status from the catalog of TCR beta chain sequences. The table comes from immuneACCESS by way of TCRdb, which keeps in-frame sequences with V and J called. Part of the clones is missing from these tables; in studies checked, under half for an unresolved V gene and the rest for unknown reasons. V, J and clone size derive from that table, while D and trimming were established from the DNA sequence. This sample gives approximately 160,000 clones in total; 70% to 90% of them show up just once. The ten most abundant clones make up about 2% of the sample. The donors belonged to the validation cohort of about 120 subjects, which was separate from the approximately 700-subject first cohort.

This sequence originates from a man aged 25-45 years in good health and CMV-seropositive. The rearranged segments are TRBV4-2 and TRBJ1-6; TRBD1 is perhaps the D gene, given 5 matching bases. The specimen was PBMCs. The sequenced DNA: TGTGCCAGCAGGTACGCGATGGGGGGAAATTCACCCCTCCACTTT. It specifies CASRYAMGGNSPLHF.